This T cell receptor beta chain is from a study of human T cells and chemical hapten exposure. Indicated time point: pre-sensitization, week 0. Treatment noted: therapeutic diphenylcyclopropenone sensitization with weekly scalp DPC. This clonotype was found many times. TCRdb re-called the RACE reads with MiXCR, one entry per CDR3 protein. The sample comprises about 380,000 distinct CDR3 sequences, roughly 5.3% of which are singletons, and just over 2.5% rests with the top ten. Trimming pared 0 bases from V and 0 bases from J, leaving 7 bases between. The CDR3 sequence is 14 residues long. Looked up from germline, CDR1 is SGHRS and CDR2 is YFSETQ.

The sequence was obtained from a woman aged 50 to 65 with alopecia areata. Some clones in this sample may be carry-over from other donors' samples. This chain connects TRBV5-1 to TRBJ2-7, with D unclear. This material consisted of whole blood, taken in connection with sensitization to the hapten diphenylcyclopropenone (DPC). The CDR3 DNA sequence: TGCGCCAGCAGCTTGGTGGGTTACTCCTACGAGCAGTACTTC. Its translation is CASSLVGYSYEQYF.